These 11 T cell receptor beta chains came from one sample sequenced in a study of blood T cell repertoires in COVID-19. Method: immunoSEQ multiplex PCR; TCRdb's copy keeps in-frame clones and lacks some. The table lists 120,000 or so clones, just under 80% of them singletons. The specimen was peripheral blood. All receptors derive from a human donor in a cohort sampled during active COVID-19.

The chain has TRBV6-5 and TRBJ1-2, with 7 bases lining up with TRBD1. V shed 6 bases and J 3 bases; nucleotides not matched to a gene: 4. The length of the CDR3 is 13 residues. The germline gives CDR1 MNHEY, CDR2 SVGAGI. CDR3 sequence: CASSRDRDYGYTF. CDR3 coding DNA: TGTGCCAGCAGCCGCGACAGGGACTATGGCTACACCTTC.

The chain links TRBV2 to TRBJ2-3; 7 nucleotides agree with TRBD2. Germline assignment: CDR1 SNHLY and CDR2 FYNNEI. After removal of 4 bases from V and 8 bases from J, the junction contained 0 bases not matched to a gene. The CDR3 has 11 amino acids. This CDR3 reads CASSGGGTQYF. CDR3 sequence (DNA): TGTGCCAGCAGTGGCGGGGGTACGCAGTATTTT.

The chain combines TRBV2 with TRBJ2-2; TRBD2 is a possible D gene (5 bases). CDR1 and CDR2 (germline): SNHLY, FYNNEI. The CDR3 covers 13 residues. Trimming pared 2 bases from V and 7 bases from J, leaving 8 bases between. The chain's CDR3 is CASSESGIGELFF. The CDR3 DNA follows: TGTGCCAGCAGTGAATCGGGGATCGGGGAGCTGTTTTTT. The entire variable domain, with the rest obtained from reference TRBV2 and TRBJ2-2, is as follows: EPEVTQTPSHQVTQMGQEVILRCVPISNHLYFYWYRQILGQKVEFLVSFYNNEISEKSEIFDDQFSVERPDGSNFTLKIRSTKLEDSAMYFCASSESGIGELFFGEGSRLTVL.

The chain links TRBV5-1 to TRBJ1-2, with 7 bases matching TRBD1. CDR1 and CDR2 (germline): SGHRS, YFSETQ. The junction had 11 bases not matched to a gene; V was cut back by 4 bases and J by 8 bases. The CDR3 totals 14 residues. The CDR3 DNA reads as TGCGCCAGCAGCCCTGTCGAGGGGGCAAAGGGCTACACCTTC. Translation: CASSPVEGAKGYTF.

The chain combines TRBV7-2 with TRBJ1-1; no clear D gene. This CDR3 is built from 14 residues. V gave up 1 base and J gave up 1 base, with 7 bases separating them. CDR1 SGHTA and CDR2 FQGNSA come from the germline V gene. CDR3: CASSLVNSNTEAFF. CDR3 sequence (DNA): TGTGCCAGCAGCTTAGTAAACTCGAACACTGAAGCTTTCTTT.

The chain is built from TRBV7-9 and TRBJ2-4, with a tentative D call TRBD2 (5 bases). This CDR3 has 14 residues. CDR1 and CDR2 (germline): SEHNR, FQNEAQ (reference sequence). V gave up 4 bases and J gave up 8 bases, with 15 bases separating them. The CDR3 DNA reads TGTGCCAGCAGCTATGGACTCCCCCCAGACATTCAGTACTTC. It encodes CASSYGLPPDIQYF.

This clone was observed a single time. V usage is TRBV21-1 and J usage is TRBJ2-1; the D segment call TRBD2 is taken from the table without a DNA check. TRBV21-1 is an annotated pseudogene. This CDR3 is built from 19 residues. CDR3 amino acids: CASSLGRLAGGSSYNEQFF. The CDR3 region has the DNA TGTGCCAGCAGCCTAGGGAGGCTAGCGGGGGGCAGCTCCTACAATGAGCAGTTCTTC.

The gene calls are TRBV3-1 (or the pseudogene TRBV3-2) and TRBJ2-5; D uncertain. The CDR3 runs 14 residues. Germline lookup yields CDR1 LGHDT and CDR2 YNNKEL (reference sequence). Trimming pared 0 bases from V and 1 base from J, leaving 6 bases between. This CDR3 reads CASSQDTVQETQYF. The DNA of the CDR3 is TGTGCCAGCAGCCAAGACACGGTCCAAGAGACCCAGTACTTC.

The chain recombines TRBV2 with TRBJ2-7; 7 bases match TRBD2. Germline values: CDR1 SNHLY, CDR2 FYNNEI. The CDR3 totals 14 residues. The V gene end was trimmed by 2 bases and the J gene end by 1 base; junction bases not matched to a gene: 2. This chain's CDR3 is CASSELADSYEQYF. CDR3 DNA: TGTGCCAGCAGTGAACTAGCGGATTCCTACGAGCAGTACTTC. The complete variable domain, with remaining parts taken from reference TRBV2 and TRBJ2-7, reads EPEVTQTPSHQVTQMGQEVILRCVPISNHLYFYWYRQILGQKVEFLVSFYNNEISEKSEIFDDQFSVERPDGSNFTLKIRSTKLEDSAMYFCASSELADSYEQYFGPGTRLTVT.

The chain recombines TRBV24-1 with TRBJ2-1; TRBD1 matches 8 bases. V dropped 3 bases and J dropped 5; count of bases not matched to a gene: 8. The CDR3 runs to 16 residues. Germline loops: CDR1 KGHDR, CDR2 SFDVKD. In nucleotides, the CDR3 is TGTGCCACCAGTGATAACCTGCCGGGACAGGACAATGAGCAGTTCTTC. Its translation: CATSDNLPGQDNEQFF.

This rearrangement joins TRBV6-5 to TRBJ2-2; tentatively, D is TRBD2 (5 bases). V was clipped by 7 bases and J by 4 bases, with 16 bases between them. CDR1 MNHEY and CDR2 SVGAGI come from the germline V gene. The CDR3 is 15 amino acids. This CDR3 is CASNFRLAGTGELFF. CDR3 nucleotides: TGTGCCAGCAATTTTAGGCTGGCGGGCACCGGGGAGCTGTTTTTT.